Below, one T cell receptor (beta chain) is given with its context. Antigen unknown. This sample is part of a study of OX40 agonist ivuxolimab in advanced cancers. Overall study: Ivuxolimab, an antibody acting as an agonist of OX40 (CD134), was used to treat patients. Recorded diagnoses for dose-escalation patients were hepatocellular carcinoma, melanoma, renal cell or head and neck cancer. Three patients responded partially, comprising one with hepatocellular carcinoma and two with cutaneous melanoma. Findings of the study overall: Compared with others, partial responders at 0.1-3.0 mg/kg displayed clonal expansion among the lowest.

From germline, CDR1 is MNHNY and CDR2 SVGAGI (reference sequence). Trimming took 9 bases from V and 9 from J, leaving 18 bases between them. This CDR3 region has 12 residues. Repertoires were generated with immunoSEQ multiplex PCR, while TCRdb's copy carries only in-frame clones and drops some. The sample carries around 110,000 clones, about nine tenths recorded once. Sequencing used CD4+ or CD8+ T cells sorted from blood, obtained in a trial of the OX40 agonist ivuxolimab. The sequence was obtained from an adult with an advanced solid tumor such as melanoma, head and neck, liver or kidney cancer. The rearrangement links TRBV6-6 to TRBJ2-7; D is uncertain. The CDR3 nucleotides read TGTGCCAGTTCGGATGTAGGTCAAGGGCAGTACTTC. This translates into CASSDVGQGQYF.